What follows is one T cell receptor (beta chain) and its context. The CDR3 end lies 3 residues beyond the end of the read and is filled in from the germline J gene. This sample is drawn from a study of T cells in women clearing cervical HPV infection. The CDR3 extends over 12 amino acids. The V gene end was trimmed by 4 bases and the J gene end by 7 bases; junction bases not matched to a gene: 4. CDR1 and CDR2 from the germline V gene are SGHKS and YYEKEE (reference sequence). Produced via immunoSEQ multiplex PCR; TCRdb's table is partial and in-frame only. This table holds 20,000 to 25,000 clones. The sequence derives from a woman between 18 and 70 years old with a cervical HPV16 infection that either progressed to CIN3+ or cleared (not recorded which). Input material: blood buffy coat. The V and J genes are TRBV5-5 and TRBJ1-1, with 7 bases that match TRBD1. CDR3 protein: CASSGGQIEAFF. The covered CDR3 bases are TGTGCCAGCAGCGGGGGACAGATTGAA.